These T cell receptor beta chains were read from a single sample in a study of T cell repertoires in cytomegalovirus infection. MiXCR was run by TCRdb on the reads, yielding one entry per CDR3 protein. Among some 240,000 distinct CDR3 sequences listed, approximately 17% were seen once. Material: CD8+ T cells from PBMCs. The receptors shown here come from a human donor in good health (CMV status not recorded). Some clones in this sample may be carry-over from other donors' samples. Both conserved end residues are part of each CDR3. D genes are given only for firm matches. Clone sizes are given selectively: once, few, many, or a class where the clone is expanded.

CDR3aa | CDR3nt | d_gene | j_gene | v_gene | len | abundance
CASSGSEILLDNEQFF | TGTGCCAGCAGTGGGTCAGAAATCCTCCTAGACAATGAGCAGTTCTTC | - | TRBJ2-1 | TRBV25-1 | 16 | few
CASRGYNEQFF | TGTGCCAGCCGGGGTTACAATGAGCAGTTCTTC | - | TRBJ2-1 | TRBV2 | 11 | -
CASSLGLAGVETQYF | TGTGCCAGCAGTTTGGGACTAGCGGGGGTGGAGACCCAGTACTTC | TRBD2 | TRBJ2-5 | TRBV6-5 | 15 | few
CASQAGTQFQPEAFF | TGTGCCAGTCAGGCCGGGACCCAATTTCAACCTGAAGCTTTCTTT | - | TRBJ1-1 | TRBV19 | 15 | few
CASSSSVNTEAFF | TGTGCCAGCAGCTCTTCAGTGAACACTGAAGCTTTCTTT | - | TRBJ1-1 | TRBV7-6 | 13 | many
CASSFGTGGEQFF | TGTGCCAGCAGCTTCGGGACAGGGGGTGAGCAGTTCTTC | TRBD1 | TRBJ2-1 | TRBV5-4 | 13 | few
CASSGGIEPTVEAFF | TGTGCCAGCAGTGGGGGAATTGAGCCGACAGTTGAAGCTTTCTTT | - | TRBJ1-1 | TRBV25-1 | 15 | -
CASSLARSPGELFF | TGTGCCAGCAGCTTAGCGCGTTCACCCGGGGAGCTGTTTTTT | - | TRBJ2-2 | TRBV7-9 | 14 | few
CASSRRQVLTSYEQYF | TGTGCCAGCAGTCGAAGACAGGTCCTGACCTCCTACGAGCAGTACTTC | - | TRBJ2-7 | TRBV28 | 16 | -
CASSDSGYSNTDTQYF | TGTGCCAGCAGTGACTCAGGGTATTCAAACACAGATACGCAGTATTTT | - | TRBJ2-3 | TRBV6-4 | 16 | few
CASSSDGQPTYEQYF | TGTGCCAGCAGCTCAGACGGGCAGCCGACCTACGAGCAGTACTTC | - | TRBJ2-7 | TRBV13 | 15 | few
CSARGWTGEGNNEKLFF | TGCAGTGCTAGGGGGTGGACAGGGGAAGGGAATAATGAAAAACTGTTTTTT | TRBD1 | TRBJ1-4 | TRBV20-1 | 17 | few
CASAHPRGDIYQETQYF | TGTGCCAGCGCCCACCCCCGGGGGGATATTTACCAAGAGACCCAGTACTTC | TRBD2 | TRBJ2-5 | TRBV7-9 | 17 | many
CASSLTSSRVNEQFF | TGTGCCAGCAGCTTAACCTCTAGCCGTGTCAATGAGCAGTTCTTC | - | TRBJ2-1 | TRBV7-2 | 15 | many
CASSGTSWSYEQYF | TGTGCCAGCAGCGGGACTAGTTGGTCCTACGAGCAGTACTTC | TRBD2 | TRBJ2-7 | TRBV9 | 14 | -
CASSQEGGEPNSPLHF | TGTGCCAGCAGCCAAGAAGGGGGCGAACCTAATTCACCCCTCCACTTT | TRBD1 | TRBJ1-6 | TRBV4-2 | 16 | many
CASSGGTGKSGYTF | TGTGCCAGCAGCGGCGGGACAGGGAAGAGTGGCTACACCTTC | TRBD1 | TRBJ1-2 | TRBV5-6 | 14 | few
CSVQTVGAEAFF | TGCAGCGTTCAGACAGTTGGGGCTGAAGCTTTCTTT | - | TRBJ1-1 | TRBV29-1 | 12 | once